This T cell receptor (beta chain) is drawn from a study of T cell responses to AZD1222 COVID-19 vaccine. The CDR3 sequence is 12 residues long. Germline assignment: CDR1 SEHNR and CDR2 FQNEAQ (reference sequence). With 2 bases removed from V and 6 bases from J, the gap between germline ends came to 7 bases. As to this clone: The antigen remains unidentified.

Study results and caveats: Spike-specific TCR breadth and depth rose after two AZD1222 doses. Reports indicate that nearly half of spike-specific TCRs are directed at unmutated variant regions. Baseline serostatus was positive in only a handful of AZD1222 recipients. Females made up more of the donors, who were largely white British, and clonal diversity may have come out too low.

The assay was immunoSEQ multiplex PCR, and TCRdb's table has in-frame clones only and misses some. Altogether some 96,000 clones are present, approximately 88% being singletons, with the ten largest covering 2% to 3%. This TCR was recovered from an adult in good health. The chain couples TRBV7-9 to TRBJ1-1; unclear D gene. This material consisted of peripheral blood, taken on day 0 of AZD1222 vaccination. The CDR3 protein is CASSLTAAEAFF. The CDR3 DNA is TGTGCCAGCAGCTTAACGGCCGCTGAAGCTTTCTTT.